These T cell receptor beta chains were read from a single sample in a study of cytomegalovirus exposure and HLA in healthy donors. Sequenced by immunoSEQ multiplex PCR; TCRdb stores in-frame clones only, minus some. There are about 150,000 clones in the sample; 75% to 85% occur only once, and 3.5% lies in the top ten. The sequenced sample consisted of PBMCs. The receptors come from a human donor in good health. Each CDR3 is given with its conserved first and last residue. Clone size, where shown, is once, few, many, or a class for clones that have expanded.

>TRBJ2-5|TRBV4-3|.
CASSPSGTGIQETQYF
>TRBJ2-6|TRBV6-1|.
CASSAGYSGANVLTF
>TRBJ2-1|TRBV2|few
CASSEYSYNEQFF
>TRBJ2-2|TRBV11-2|.
CASSWVAGVITGELFF
>TRBJ2-2|TRBV5-1|.
CASSLAGGGTGELFF
>TRBJ2-2|TRBV19|.
CASSVLAGGGTGELFF
>TRBJ1-4|TRBV5-1|once
CASSLGFRQDWTNEKLFF
>TRBJ1-1|TRBV6-5|.
CASSSRDSTEAFF
>TRBJ2-3|TRBV27|.
CASSPRSSDTQYF
>TRBJ2-3|TRBV10-1|.
CASSESTGTDTQYF
>TRBJ2-1|TRBV14|.
CASSHVTGEQFF
>TRBJ1-1|TRBV25-1|.
CASSEGQGTEAFF
>TRBJ2-7|TRBV5-8|once
CASSQFRGGNYEQYF
>TRBJ1-4|TRBV5-4|.
CASSLGGIGDEKLFF
>TRBJ2-5|TRBV15|.
CATSRPPSRPGTQYF
>TRBJ2-3|TRBV11-2|.
CASSLQRTRTDTQYF
>TRBJ2-3|TRBV27|few
CASSPSTDTQYF
>TRBJ2-5|TRBV2|.
CASSVQREYGKETQYF
>TRBJ2-5|TRBV6-1|few
CASSKRTSGRATQYF
>TRBJ2-6|TRBV10-3|once
CAISEIRQTGANVLTF
>TRBJ2-7|TRBV19|.
CASSRAGDSYEQYF
>TRBJ2-2|TRBV9|.
CASTHLAGDTGELFF
>TRBJ2-3|TRBV10-3|once
CAISDWLPRGTDTQYF
>TRBJ2-1|TRBV7-2|.
CASSRGLYNEQFF
>TRBJ1-1|TRBV30|.
CAWSHGEAFF
>TRBJ1-1|TRBV27|.
CASSLGTGGRTEAFF
>TRBJ1-1|TRBV20-1|once
CSARTGTEAFF
>TRBJ1-4|TRBV29-1|.
CSVEESTHEKLFF
>TRBJ2-7|TRBV27|.
CASSLTGRGYEQYF
>TRBJ1-6|TRBV5-6|few
CASSLVAGKGNSPLHF
>TRBJ2-5|TRBV5-4|.
CASSLLSREETQYF
>TRBJ1-1|TRBV6-4|.
CASSDSRQGTSEAFF
>TRBJ1-5|TRBV7-6|few
CASSHRQGPLSNQPQHF
>TRBJ2-4|TRBV4-2|.
CASSQVVRGIAKNIQYF
>TRBJ1-5|TRBV15|.
CATSRDRRDDQPQHF
>TRBJ1-2|TRBV12-1|.
CASSPSRGGYGYTF